The clone carrying this T cell receptor (beta chain) came up a few times. The source of the sample is a study of blood T cell repertoires in COVID-19. Turning to the study itself: Acute and convalescent COVID-19 specimens originated in the United States, Italy and Spain.

The germline V gene encodes CDR1 SGHRS and CDR2 YFSETQ. V dropped 4 bases and J dropped 3; count of bases not matched to a gene: 6. The CDR3 runs 14 residues. Those who participated ranged in age from roughly 18 to 89 years and resided in about two dozen US areas. Assignments of participants to cohorts depended upon their own reported clinical history. Authors' analysis steps: Amplification of reference gene primers provided the estimated nucleated cell counts. Clones were sequenced by immunoSEQ multiplex PCR, and TCRdb holds only the in-frame ones, with some missing. V and J calls and clone size are copied from that table; D and trimming were computed from the DNA. Of about 100,000 clones listed, 80% to 90% were seen once; the top ten hold 2.7%.

The receptor comes from a woman aged 50 to 60 who had recovered from COVID-19. The sample comprised PBMCs or T cells enriched from blood (not recorded which). The chain couples TRBV5-1 to TRBJ1-2; 7 bases fit TRBD1. As DNA, the CDR3 is TGCGCCAGCAGCCGGTCAACAGGGGACTATGGCTACACCTTC. Residues: CASSRSTGDYGYTF.